Listed below are T cell receptor beta chains from one sample, sequenced in a study of T cell repertoires in cytomegalovirus infection. Their cognate antigens are unknown. TCRdb recomputed calls from the reads with MiXCR, one row per CDR3 protein. The table has 550,000 to 850,000 distinct CDR3 sequences, roughly 33% seen once. The starting material was cultured PBMCs, obtained from culture after CMV antigen stimulation. The receptors shown here come from a human donor in good health (CMV status not recorded). Some clones in this sample may be carry-over from other donors' samples. The CDR3 runs from the conserved cysteine through the conserved F or W. The D gene is left open where the match is weak. Clone size is given for some rows only: seen once, a few or many times, or a class if the clone is expanded.

clone_size j_call d_call v_call cdr3_aa cdr3_nt
. TRBJ2-7 . TRBV4-1 CASSPGIQAYEQYF TGCGCCAGCAGCCCAGGAATACAGGCTTACGAGCAGTACTTC
few TRBJ2-5 . TRBV7-2 CASRSSMAAETQYF TGTGCCAGCAGATCCTCGATGGCGGCGGAGACCCAGTACTTC
few TRBJ2-5 TRBD2 TRBV6-2/TRBV6-3 CASSTGTSGSLGETQYF TGTGCCAGCAGTACCGGGACTAGCGGGAGCCTCGGCGAGACCCAGTACTTC
once TRBJ2-1 TRBD2 TRBV6-1 CASSYFRLAGNNEQFF TGTGCCAGCAGTTATTTTCGGCTAGCGGGGAACAATGAGCAGTTCTTC
many TRBJ2-1 TRBD2 TRBV7-6 CASSLVGGRATNEQFF TGTGCCAGCAGCTTAGTCGGCGGGAGGGCCACGAATGAGCAGTTCTTC
few TRBJ2-7 . TRBV11-2 CASSLEVSRHIYEQYF TGTGCCAGCAGCTTAGAAGTCTCGCGCCACATCTACGAGCAGTACTTC
. TRBJ2-7 . TRBV12-3/TRBV12-4 CASSDELWGVPEQYF TGTGCCAGCAGCGACGAACTCTGGGGAGTTCCCGAGCAGTACTTC
. TRBJ2-7 . TRBV5-6 CASNFAGYSYEQYF TGTGCCAGCAACTTCGCAGGGTACTCCTACGAGCAGTACTTC
many TRBJ2-1 . TRBV7-8 CASSFRAEEGEQFF TGTGCCAGCAGCTTCCGGGCCGAGGAGGGTGAGCAGTTCTTC
. TRBJ2-5 . TRBV5-4 CASSLDTGQETQYF TGTGCCAGCAGCTTGGATACGGGCCAGGAGACCCAGTACTTC
. TRBJ2-7 TRBD1 TRBV20-1 CRAGRPGTVYEQYF TGCAGGGCCGGGCGGCCCGGGACAGTCTACGAGCAGTACTTC
. TRBJ2-1 . TRBV7-2 CASSLYRENEQFF TGTGCCAGCAGCCTATACAGGGAGAATGAGCAGTTCTTC
. TRBJ2-7 TRBD1 TRBV25-1 CASRRGTGVSYEQYF TGTGCCAGCAGGCGGGGGACAGGGGTATCCTACGAGCAGTACTTC